The source of this TCR beta chain is a study of T cell responses to AZD1222 COVID-19 vaccine. Clones were read by immunoSEQ multiplex PCR, and TCRdb kept only the in-frame ones, dropping some. The profile shows tens of thousands of clones, about 91% of them singletons. Regarding the study as a whole: Dominant at 160-218 and 743-854, vaccine-associated CD4 TCRs also spanned spike. Females made up more of the donors, who were largely white British, and clonal diversity may have come out too low. There were repertoire samples only from the period after the peak T cell response. Of the AZD1222 recipients, only five to seven were seropositive at baseline.

Germline V gene lookup returns CDR1 LGHNA and CDR2 YNFKEQ. V was cut by 0 bases and J by 2 bases, with 10 bases left in between. CDR3 length: 15 residues. This clone was detected only once. Its antigen is not known. The V gene is TRBV4-2, the J gene TRBJ1-2; weak D call: TRBD1 (6 bases). This clonotype was obtained from an adult who received the MenACWY meningococcal vaccine as a control. The sample here was peripheral blood, taken 28 days after the second dose of the MenACWY control vaccine. The CDR3 protein is CASSQDLRGNYGYTF. CDR3 bases: TGTGCCAGCAGCCAAGACCTCAGGGGAAACTATGGCTACACCTTC.